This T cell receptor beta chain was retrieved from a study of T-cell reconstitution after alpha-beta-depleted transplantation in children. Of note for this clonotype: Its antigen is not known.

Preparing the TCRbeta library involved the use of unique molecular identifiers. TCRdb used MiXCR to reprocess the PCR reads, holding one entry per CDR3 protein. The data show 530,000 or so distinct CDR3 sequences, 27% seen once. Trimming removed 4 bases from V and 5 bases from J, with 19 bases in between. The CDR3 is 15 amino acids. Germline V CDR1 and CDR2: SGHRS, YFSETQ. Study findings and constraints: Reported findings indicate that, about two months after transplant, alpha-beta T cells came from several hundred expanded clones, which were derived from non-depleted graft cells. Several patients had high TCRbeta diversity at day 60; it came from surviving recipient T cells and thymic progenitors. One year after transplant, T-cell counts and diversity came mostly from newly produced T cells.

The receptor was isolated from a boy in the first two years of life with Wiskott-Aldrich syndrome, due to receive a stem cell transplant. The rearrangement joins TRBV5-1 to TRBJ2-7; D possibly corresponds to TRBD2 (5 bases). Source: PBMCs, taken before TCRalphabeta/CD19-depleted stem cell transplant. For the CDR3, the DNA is TGCGCCAGCAGCATGGGCCAAAGTGGAGGCGACGAGCAGTACTTC. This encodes CASSMGQSGGDEQYF.